This section outlines one T cell receptor (beta chain) sequence together with its context. The antigen remains undetermined. This sample was included in a study of shared clonotypes between healthy human individuals. Donors comprised healthy HIV-negative adults lacking recent acute infections or vaccinations. Study-level results: It was the non-shared clonotypes that had lower generation probabilities than clonotypes shared by all four donors. Estimated richness values were generally larger in naive subsets than in memory subsets.

CDR3 length: 15 residues. V lost 1 base and J 6 bases, leaving 13 bases between the germline ends. Germline values: CDR1 MGHRA, CDR2 YSYEKL. Repertoires were generated with immunoSEQ multiplex PCR, while TCRdb's copy carries only in-frame clones and drops some. The data hold approximately 530,000 clones, with 90% to 97% observed a single time. The chain links TRBV4-1 to TRBJ2-1; possible D gene TRBD1, 5 bases. The sequence was obtained from a woman in her 30s in good health. The sequenced material came from naive CD4+ T cells sorted from blood. Regarding subset: CD45RA+ positively selected. In DNA form, the CDR3 reads TGCGCCAGCAGCCAAGTGGGGCGACGGACCAATGAGCAGTTCTTC. This gives the protein CASSQVGRRTNEQFF.